Sequencing of this T cell receptor beta chain was carried out in a study of shared clonotypes between healthy human individuals. The study's findings and limits: The sole specimen, blood, was sampled, and tissue repertoires likely differ.

Measured with immunoSEQ multiplex PCR; TCRdb has only the in-frame clones, and not every one. The sample records under 850,000 clones, approximately 77% being singletons. V was pared by 4 bases and J by 4 bases, with 20 bases between. The CDR3 loop spans 16 amino acids. Germline CDR1 reads SGHVS; CDR2 reads FQNEAQ. This clone was observed a single time. What it binds is not known. The genes are TRBV7-8 and TRBJ2-7; D may be TRBD1 (5 bases). Material for sequencing was memory CD4+ T cells sorted from blood. Subset indicated: CD45RA-negative fraction. The receptor was isolated from a woman in her twenties or thirties in good health. The CDR3 DNA reads as TGTGCCAGCAGCTCCCCTGGCAGGGCGGAAGGGTACGAGCAGTACTTC. Its translation: CASSSPGRAEGYEQYF. The complete variable domain, with remaining parts taken from reference TRBV7-8 and TRBJ2-7, reads GAGVSQSPRYKVAKRGQDVALRCDPISGHVSLFWYQQALGQGPEFLTYFQNEAQLDKSGLPSDRFFAERPEGSVSTLKIQRTQQEDSAVYLCASSSPGRAEGYEQYFGPGTRLTVT.